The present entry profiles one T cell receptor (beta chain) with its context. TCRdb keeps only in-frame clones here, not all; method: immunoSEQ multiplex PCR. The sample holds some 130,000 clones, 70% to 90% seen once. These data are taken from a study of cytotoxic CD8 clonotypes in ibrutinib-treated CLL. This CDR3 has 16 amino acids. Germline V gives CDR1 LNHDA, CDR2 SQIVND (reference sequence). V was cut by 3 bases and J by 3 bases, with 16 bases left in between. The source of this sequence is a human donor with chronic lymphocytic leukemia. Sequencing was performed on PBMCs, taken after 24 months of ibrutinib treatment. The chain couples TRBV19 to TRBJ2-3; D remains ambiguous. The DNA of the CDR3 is TGTGCCAGTAGTATTGGCTTGACCCCCGCAACAGATACGCAGTATTTT. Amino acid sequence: CASSIGLTPATDTQYF.